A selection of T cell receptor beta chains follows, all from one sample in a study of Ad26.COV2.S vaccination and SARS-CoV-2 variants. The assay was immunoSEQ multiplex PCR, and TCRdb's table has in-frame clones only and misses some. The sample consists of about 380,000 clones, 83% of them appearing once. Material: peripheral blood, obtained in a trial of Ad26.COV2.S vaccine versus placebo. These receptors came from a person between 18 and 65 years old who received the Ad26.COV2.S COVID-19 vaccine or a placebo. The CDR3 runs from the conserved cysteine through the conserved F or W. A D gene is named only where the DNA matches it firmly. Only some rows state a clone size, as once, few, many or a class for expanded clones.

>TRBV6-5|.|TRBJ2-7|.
CASSYTRGEQYF
TGTGCCAGCAGTTACACCCGGGGCGAGCAGTACTTC
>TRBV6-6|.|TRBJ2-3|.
CASSYSRGSTDTQYF
TGTGCCAGCAGTTACTCGCGCGGGAGCACAGATACGCAGTATTTT
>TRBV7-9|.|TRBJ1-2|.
CASSSGGSTYYGYTF
TGTGCCAGCAGCTCCGGGGGCTCTACTTACTATGGCTACACCTTC
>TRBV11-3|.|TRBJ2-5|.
CASTGSGETQYF
TGTGCCAGCACAGGGAGTGGAGAGACCCAGTACTTC
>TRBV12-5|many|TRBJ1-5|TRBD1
CASGLDRDRANQPQHF
TGTGCTAGTGGTTTAGACCGGGACAGGGCTAATCAGCCCCAGCATTTT
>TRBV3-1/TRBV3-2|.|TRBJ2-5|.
CASSHIEETQYF
TGTGCCAGCAGCCACATAGAAGAGACCCAGTACTTC
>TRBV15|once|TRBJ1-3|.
CATSRGGVSGNTIYF
TGTGCCACCAGCAGAGGAGGGGTCTCTGGAAACACCATATATTTT
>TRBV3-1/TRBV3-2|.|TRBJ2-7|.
CASSLGLYEQYF
TGTGCCAGCAGCCTAGGGCTCTACGAGCAGTACTTC
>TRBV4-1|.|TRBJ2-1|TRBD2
CASSHALPSWREAHNEQFF
TGCGCCAGCAGCCACGCCCTTCCCTCGTGGCGGGAGGCTCACAATGAGCAGTTCTTC
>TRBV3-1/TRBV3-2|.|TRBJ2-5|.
CASSLQGWETQYF
TGTGCCAGCAGCCTACAGGGATGGGAGACCCAGTACTTC
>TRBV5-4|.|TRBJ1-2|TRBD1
CASSRTGNPNYGYTF
TGTGCCAGCAGCAGGACAGGGAACCCTAACTATGGCTACACCTTC
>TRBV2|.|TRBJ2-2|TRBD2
CASSEQGGTGELFF
TGTGCCAGCAGTGAACAGGGAGGGACCGGGGAGCTGTTTTTT
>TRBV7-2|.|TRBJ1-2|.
CASSLGAVLNYGYTF
TGTGCCAGCAGCTTAGGGGCAGTGCTTAACTATGGCTACACCTTC
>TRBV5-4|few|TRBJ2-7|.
CASSFRGSEQYF
TGTGCCAGCAGCTTTAGAGGGTCCGAGCAGTACTTC
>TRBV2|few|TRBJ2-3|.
CASSVADTQYF
TGTGCCAGCAGTGTGGCAGATACGCAGTATTTT
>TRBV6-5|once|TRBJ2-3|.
CATSRTNLDTQYF
TGTGCCACCTCTCGGACAAATTTAGATACGCAGTATTTT
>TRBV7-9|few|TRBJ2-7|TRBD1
CASSAAPGQGSYEQYF
TGTGCCAGCAGCGCGGCCCCGGGACAGGGTAGCTACGAGCAGTACTTC
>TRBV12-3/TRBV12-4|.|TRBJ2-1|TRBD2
CASSDGTSNEQFF
TGTGCCAGCAGTGACGGGACTAGCAATGAGCAGTTCTTC
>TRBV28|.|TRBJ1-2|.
CASRGGTVGGYTF
TGTGCCAGCAGGGGAGGGACCGTCGGTGGCTACACCTTC
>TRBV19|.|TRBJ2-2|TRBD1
CASRRTGTGGPHGELFF
TGTGCCAGTAGGAGAACCGGGACAGGGGGCCCCCACGGGGAGCTGTTTTTT
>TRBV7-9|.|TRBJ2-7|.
CASSLERTPSYEQYF
TGTGCCAGCAGCTTAGAGAGGACACCCTCCTACGAGCAGTACTTC
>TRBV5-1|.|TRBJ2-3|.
CASSLEDFDTQYF
TGCGCCAGCAGCTTGGAGGATTTTGATACGCAGTATTTT
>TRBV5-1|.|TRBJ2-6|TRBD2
CASSLRGVSGANVLTF
TGCGCCAGCAGCTTGCGGGGGGTCTCTGGGGCCAACGTCCTGACTTTC
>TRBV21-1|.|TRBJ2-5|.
CASSKDVGGRETQYF
TGTGCCAGCAGCAAAGATGTGGGGGGCAGAGAGACCCAGTACTTC
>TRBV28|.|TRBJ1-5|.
CASSLTGGSNQPQHF
TGTGCCAGCAGTTTGACGGGAGGGAGCAATCAGCCCCAGCATTTT
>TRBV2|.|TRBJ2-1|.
CASSEGWERGNEQFF
TGTGCCAGCAGTGAGGGGTGGGAACGGGGCAATGAGCAGTTCTTC
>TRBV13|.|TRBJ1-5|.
CASSLGGFSNQPQHF
TGTGCCAGCAGCTTAGGCGGATTTAGCAATCAGCCCCAGCATTTT
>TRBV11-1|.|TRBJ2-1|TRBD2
CASTLGSGGRYNEQFF
TGTGCCAGCACCCTAGGGTCGGGGGGGAGATACAATGAGCAGTTCTTC
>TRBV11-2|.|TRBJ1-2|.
CASSSRLGAGYGYTF
TGTGCCAGCAGCTCACGTCTGGGGGCCGGCTATGGCTACACCTTC
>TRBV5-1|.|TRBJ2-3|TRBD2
CASSLPAGDTDTQYF
TGCGCCAGCAGCTTGCCAGCGGGAGACACAGATACGCAGTATTTT
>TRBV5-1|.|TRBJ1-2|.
CASSPTGTQGYTF
TGCGCCAGCAGCCCGACCGGGACCCAGGGCTACACCTTC
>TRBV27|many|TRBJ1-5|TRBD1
CASRSFPGTGKDQPQHF
TGTGCCAGCAGATCTTTTCCCGGGACAGGGAAAGATCAGCCCCAGCATTTT
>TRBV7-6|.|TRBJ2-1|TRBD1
CASSPRDRYGDEQFF
TGTGCCAGCAGCCCCCGGGACAGGTACGGGGATGAGCAGTTCTTC
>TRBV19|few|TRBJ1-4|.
CASTYPGGENEKLFF
TGTGCCAGTACTTACCCGGGAGGAGAAAATGAAAAACTGTTTTTT
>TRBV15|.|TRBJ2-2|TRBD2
CATSRDLLAGARGAVF
TGTGCCACCAGCAGAGATCTACTAGCGGGGGCCCGGGGAGCTGTTTTT
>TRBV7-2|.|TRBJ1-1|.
CASSLALPNTEAFF
TGTGCCAGCAGCTTAGCGCTACCGAACACTGAAGCTTTCTTT
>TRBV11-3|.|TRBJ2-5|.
CASSLQGVASQYF
TGTGCCAGCAGCCTACAGGGTGTGGCGTCCCAGTACTTC
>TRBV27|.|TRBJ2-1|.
CASSFRAGLYNEQFF
TGTGCCAGCAGTTTCCGCGCGGGACTGTACAATGAGCAGTTCTTC
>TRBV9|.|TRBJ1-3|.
CASSVSGMGAGNTIYF
TGTGCCAGCAGCGTTTCTGGTATGGGGGCTGGAAACACCATATATTTT
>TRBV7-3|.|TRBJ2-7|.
CASSRDRQYF
TGTGCCAGCAGCCGGGACCGGCAGTACTTC
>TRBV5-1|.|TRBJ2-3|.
CASSRTGTNTDTQYF
TGCGCCAGCAGTCGCACCGGGACAAACACAGATACGCAGTATTTT
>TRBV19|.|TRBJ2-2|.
CASKFGSNTGELFF
TGTGCCAGTAAGTTTGGGTCGAACACCGGGGAGCTGTTTTTT
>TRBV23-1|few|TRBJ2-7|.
CASGGPYEQYF
TGCGCCAGCGGCGGGCCTTACGAGCAGTACTTC
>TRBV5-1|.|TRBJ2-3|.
CASSLVRDTQYF
TGCGCCAGCAGCTTGGTCCGGGATACGCAGTATTTT
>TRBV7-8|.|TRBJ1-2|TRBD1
CASTVQGDYGYTF
TGTGCCAGCACCGTACAGGGGGACTATGGCTACACCTTC
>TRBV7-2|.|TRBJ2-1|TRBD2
CASSFGLGDEQFF
TGTGCCAGCAGCTTCGGACTAGGCGATGAGCAGTTCTTC
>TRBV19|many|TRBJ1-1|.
CASSMLGRHTEAFF
TGTGCCAGTAGTATGCTTGGACGCCACACTGAAGCTTTCTTT
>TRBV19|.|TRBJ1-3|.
CATRRASGNTIYF
TGTGCCACCCGTAGGGCGTCTGGAAACACCATATATTTT
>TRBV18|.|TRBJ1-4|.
CASSPRITNEKLFF
TGTGCCAGCTCACCCAGAATAACTAATGAAAAACTGTTTTTT
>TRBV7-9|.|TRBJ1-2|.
CASTLPQGANYGYTF
TGTGCCAGTACCCTTCCCCAGGGAGCGAACTATGGCTACACCTTC
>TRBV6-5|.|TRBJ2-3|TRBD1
CASGTQGPADTQYF
TGTGCCAGCGGTACACAGGGGCCAGCAGATACGCAGTATTTT
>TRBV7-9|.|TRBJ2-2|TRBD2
CASSSWVTSGRAGTGELFF
TGTGCCAGCAGCTCTTGGGTGACTAGCGGGAGGGCCGGAACCGGGGAGCTGTTTTTT
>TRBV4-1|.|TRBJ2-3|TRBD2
CASSQETGGPFSTDTQYF
TGCGCCAGCAGCCAAGAAACGGGAGGCCCCTTTAGCACAGATACGCAGTATTTT
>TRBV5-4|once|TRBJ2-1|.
CASSPPPRLPGMEQFF
TGTGCCAGCAGCCCCCCCCCGAGGTTGCCAGGGATGGAGCAGTTCTTC
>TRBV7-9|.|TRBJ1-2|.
CASSPALTLNYGYTF
TGTGCCAGCAGCCCGGCCCTGACACTGAACTATGGCTACACCTTC
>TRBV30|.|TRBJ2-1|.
CAWSVAGNEQFF
TGTGCCTGGAGTGTAGCCGGGAATGAGCAGTTCTTC
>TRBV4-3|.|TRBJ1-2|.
CASSQGVTGLNYGYTF
TGCGCCAGCAGCCAGGGGGTAACAGGGCTAAACTATGGCTACACCTTC
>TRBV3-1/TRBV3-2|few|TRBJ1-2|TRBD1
CASSQGPPRGTGSYGYTF
TGTGCCAGCAGCCAAGGTCCACCACGAGGGACAGGGAGCTATGGCTACACCTTC
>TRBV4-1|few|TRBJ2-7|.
CASSQVDMGFFRNEQYF
TGCGCCAGCAGCCAAGTTGACATGGGTTTTTTTCGGAACGAGCAGTACTTC